The T cell receptor (beta chain) described here comes from a study of identical twins (dated by TCRdb to about 2016). Notes on the research overall: TCR alpha and beta repertoires from monozygotic twins, unrelated adults of various ages and cord blood were deep-sequenced to test whether fetal clonotypes persist. To rule out contamination, replicate twin experiments were performed at different times with different library preparation protocols.

Concerning this clonotype: Its target antigen remains unknown. Base qualities are not provided; no much larger clone lies one nucleotide away.

What the authors observed across the whole study: Because the same donors could not be followed over many years, conclusions were based on cross-sectional statistical analysis. In monozygotic twins, out-of-frame TCR alpha sharing was systematically underestimated by recombination models, although the models agreed with sharing between unrelated individuals. A weaker excess of twin sharing was found in beta out-of-frame sequences because the signal-to-noise ratio was lowered by fewer shared sequences. Fewer insertions were carried by abundant cord blood beta clonotypes, a similar but weaker trend appeared in young adult naive repertoires, and no such trend appeared in memory repertoires. Zero-insertion analyses could be partly confounded by invariant T cells such as MAIT and iNKT, although diverse VJ usage argued against such confounding for most clonotypes. Out-of-frame TCR alpha sequences shared between twins showed an excess of low generation-probability sequences compared with coincidental sharing between unrelated individuals.

All donors were healthy Caucasians. The researchers also sequenced three unrelated adults who were not twins: a male aged 18 to 29, a male aged 50 to 59, and a female aged 50 to 59. Miltenyi CD45RO+ enrichment and human naive T-cell isolation kits were used to isolate memory (CD45RO+) and naive T cells from PBMC. Libraries were built with 5' RACE. This sample was sequenced with an Illumina HiSeq 2000. A universal primer binding site was added through template switching, and the final cDNA carried a unique molecular identifier so that TCR cDNA molecules could be counted accurately. First-strand cDNA for TCR alpha and beta chains was synthesized from specific primers in the conserved constant-segment region. To control for contamination, each cDNA library was double barcoded with a SMART-Mk sample barcode plus Illumina barcodes. Two successive PCR steps introduced TruSeq adapter sequences along with Illumina sample barcodes. The Illumina HiSeq platform was used with custom primers to sequence TCR alpha and beta cDNA libraries. The original methods were these. MiGEC was used to process raw reads and extract unique molecular identifiers, and MiXCR was used to find CDR3 positions. For each individual, recombination models were inferred using an EM algorithm with the repgenHMM and IGoR tools. Shared clonotypes were analyzed with the tcR package in R, and sharing was normalized by the product of cloneset sizes. To study raw recombination free of thymic and clonal selection effects, out-of-frame nonproductive sequences were analyzed. Using fastp trimming at Q25 and MiXCR clonotype assembly, TCRdb reanalyzed the public sequencing data and kept in-frame beta chains. CDR3 protein duplicates are merged, each entry listing the most common genes and DNA. What appears here as the V and J calls and clone size reflects TCRdb's work, not the paper's. Present in this sample are hundreds of thousands of distinct CDR3 sequences, around 6% of which were seen just once. The ten largest clones capture roughly 2% of the sample.

CDR1 and CDR2 are drawn from the germline V gene (reference sequence): GTSNPN, SVGIG. The CDR3 measures 13 amino acids from cysteine to phenylalanine. The read is trimmed to its CDR3 DNA, 39 bases read in frame from base 1. V lost 3 bases and J lost 0 bases; the stretch between them is 3 bases long. This receptor was identified in a man between 18 and 35 years old in good health. Sequencing used naive T cells sorted from blood. This specimen's cell subset or site label, interpreted: cells isolated with a human naive T-cell isolation kit. The receptor chain draws on TRBV30 and TRBJ2-6, with no confidently assigned D gene. Read as DNA, the sequence is TGTGCCTGGAGAGTCTCTGGGGCCAACGTCCTGACTTTC. It codes for CAWRVSGANVLTF.